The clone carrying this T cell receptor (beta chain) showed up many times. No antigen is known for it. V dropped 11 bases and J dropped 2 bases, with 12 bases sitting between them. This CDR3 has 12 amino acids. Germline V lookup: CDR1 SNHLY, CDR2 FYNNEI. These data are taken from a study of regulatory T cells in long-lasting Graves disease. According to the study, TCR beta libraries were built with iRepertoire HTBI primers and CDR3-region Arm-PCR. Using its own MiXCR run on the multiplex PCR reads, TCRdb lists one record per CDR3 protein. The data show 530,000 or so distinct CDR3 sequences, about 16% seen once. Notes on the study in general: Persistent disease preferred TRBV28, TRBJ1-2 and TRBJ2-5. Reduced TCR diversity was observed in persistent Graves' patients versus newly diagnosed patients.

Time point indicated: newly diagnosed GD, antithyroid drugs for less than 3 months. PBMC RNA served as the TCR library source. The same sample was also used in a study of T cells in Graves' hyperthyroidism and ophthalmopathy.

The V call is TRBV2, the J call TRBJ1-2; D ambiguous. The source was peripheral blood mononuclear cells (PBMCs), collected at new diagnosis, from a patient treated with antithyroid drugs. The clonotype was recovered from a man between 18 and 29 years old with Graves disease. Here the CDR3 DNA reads TGTGCCCCTAAGGGCCCGAACTATGGCTACACCTTC. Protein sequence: CAPKGPNYGYTF.